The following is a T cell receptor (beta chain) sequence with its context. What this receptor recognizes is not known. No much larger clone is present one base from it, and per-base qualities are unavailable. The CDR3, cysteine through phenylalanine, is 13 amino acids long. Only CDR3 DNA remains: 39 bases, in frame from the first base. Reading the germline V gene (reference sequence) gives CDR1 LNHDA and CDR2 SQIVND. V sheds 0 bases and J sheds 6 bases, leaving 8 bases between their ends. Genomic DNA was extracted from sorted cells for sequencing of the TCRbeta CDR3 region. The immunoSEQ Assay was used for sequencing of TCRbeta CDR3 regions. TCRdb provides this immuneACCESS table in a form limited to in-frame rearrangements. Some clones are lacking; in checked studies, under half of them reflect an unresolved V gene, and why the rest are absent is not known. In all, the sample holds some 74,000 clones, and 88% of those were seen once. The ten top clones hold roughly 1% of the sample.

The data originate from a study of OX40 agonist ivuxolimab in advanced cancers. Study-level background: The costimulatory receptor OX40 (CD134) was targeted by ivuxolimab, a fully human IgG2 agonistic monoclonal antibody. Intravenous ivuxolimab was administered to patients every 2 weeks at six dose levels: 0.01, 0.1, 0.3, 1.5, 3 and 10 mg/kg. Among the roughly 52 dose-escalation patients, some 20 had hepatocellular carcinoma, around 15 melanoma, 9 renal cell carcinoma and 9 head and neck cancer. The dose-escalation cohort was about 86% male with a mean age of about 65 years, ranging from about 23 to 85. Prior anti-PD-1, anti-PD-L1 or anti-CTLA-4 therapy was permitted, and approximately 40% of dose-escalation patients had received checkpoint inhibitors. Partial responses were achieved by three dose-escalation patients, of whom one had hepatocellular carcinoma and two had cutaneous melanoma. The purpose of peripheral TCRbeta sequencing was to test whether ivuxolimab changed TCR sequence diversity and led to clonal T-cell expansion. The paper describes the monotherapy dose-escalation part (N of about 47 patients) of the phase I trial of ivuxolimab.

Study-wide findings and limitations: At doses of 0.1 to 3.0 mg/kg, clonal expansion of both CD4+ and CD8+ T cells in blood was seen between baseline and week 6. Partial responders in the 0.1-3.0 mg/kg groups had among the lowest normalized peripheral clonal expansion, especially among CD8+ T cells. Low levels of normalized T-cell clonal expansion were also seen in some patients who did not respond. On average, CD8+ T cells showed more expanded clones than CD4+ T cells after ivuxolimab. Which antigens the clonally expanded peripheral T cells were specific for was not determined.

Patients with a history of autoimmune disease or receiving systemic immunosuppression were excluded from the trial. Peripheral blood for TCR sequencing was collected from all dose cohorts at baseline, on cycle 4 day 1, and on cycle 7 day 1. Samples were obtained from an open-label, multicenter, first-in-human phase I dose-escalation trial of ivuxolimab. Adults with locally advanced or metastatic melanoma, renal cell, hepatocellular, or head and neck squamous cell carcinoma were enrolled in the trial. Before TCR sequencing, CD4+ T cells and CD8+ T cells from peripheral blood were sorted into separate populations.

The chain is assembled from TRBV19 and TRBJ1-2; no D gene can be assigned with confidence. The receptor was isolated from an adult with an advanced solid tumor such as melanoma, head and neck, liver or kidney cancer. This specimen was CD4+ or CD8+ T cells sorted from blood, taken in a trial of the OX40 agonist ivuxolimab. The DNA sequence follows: TGTGCCAGTAGTATAGAGGCGGGAAATGGCTACACCTTC. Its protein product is CASSIEAGNGYTF.